This passage covers 3 T cell receptor beta chains from one sample sequenced in a study of Tregs in tolerant kidney transplant recipients. Data came from immunoSEQ multiplex PCR; TCRdb stores just in-frame clones and leaves some out. The sample holds about 69,000 clones, roughly nine tenths seen once. The specimen was CD4+ T cells from blood, collected before the transplant. The receptors stem from a human donor who received a combined kidney and bone marrow transplant.

CDR3 amino acids: CASRASGRAWEQYF. In DNA, the CDR3 is TGTGCCAGCAGAGCTAGCGGGAGGGCTTGGGAGCAGTACTTC. This sequence joins TRBV28 and TRBJ2-7, with 12 bases lining up with TRBD2. Germline V gene lookup returns CDR1 MDHEN and CDR2 SYDVKM. CDR3 size: 14 residues. After removal of 6 bases from V and 7 bases from J, the junction contained 7 bases not matched to a gene.

The rearrangement joins TRBV9 to TRBJ2-2, with D perhaps matching TRBD2 (5 bases). The CDR3 loop spans 17 amino acids. The germline gives CDR1 SGDLS, CDR2 YYNGEE. Trimming shortened V by 0 bases and J by 5 bases, and 17 bases separated the two germline ends. CDR3 loop: CASSVDLRGSWTGELFF. DNA for the CDR3: TGTGCCAGCAGCGTAGATCTTCGGGGAAGTTGGACCGGGGAGCTGTTTTTT.

The rearrangement uses TRBV19 and TRBJ1-3; 8 positions agree with TRBD1. V lost 4 bases to trimming and J lost 4 bases; unmatched junction nucleotides: 6. The CDR3 totals 15 residues. Germline V lookup: CDR1 LNHDA, CDR2 SQIVND (reference sequence). CDR3 region: CASSTRTGQGNTIYF. CDR3 bases: TGTGCCAGTAGTACCCGGACAGGGCAAGGAAACACCATATATTTT. Variable domain in full (rest from reference TRBV19 and TRBJ1-3): DGGITQSPKYLFRKEGQNVTLSCEQNLNHDAMYWYRQDPGQGLRLIYYSQIVNDFQKGDIAEGYSVSREKKESFPLTVTSAQKNPTAFYLCASSTRTGQGNTIYFGEGSWLTVV.